These 18 T cell receptor beta chains originate from one sample sequenced in a study of blood T cell repertoires in COVID-19. Here immunoSEQ multiplex PCR was the method, and the copy in TCRdb shows in-frame clones only, minus some. The sample has approximately 360,000 clones, 70% to 90% seen once. Material: PBMCs or T cells enriched from blood (not recorded which). The receptor set was obtained from a woman aged 25 to 39 with acute COVID-19.

The CDR3 protein is CASSVAGGPYTTGELFF. For the CDR3, the DNA is TGTGCCAGTAGTGTAGCGGGGGGCCCGTATACCACCGGGGAGCTGTTTTTT. The rearrangement joins TRBV19 to TRBJ2-2; 10 bases match TRBD2. The CDR3 covers 17 residues. Germline V gene lookup returns CDR1 LNHDA and CDR2 SQIVND (reference sequence). J gave up 4 bases and V 5 bases, and 10 bases lay outside the gene matches.

This chain joins TRBV2 and TRBJ1-1, with 8 bases matching TRBD1. The CDR3 is made up of 14 amino acids. J lost 5 bases, V lost 5 bases, and 7 bases had no gene match. Germline CDR1 SNHLY, CDR2 FYNNEI. The CDR3 DNA reads as TGTGCCAGCAGTACCCGGACAGGGTCGACTGAAGCTTTCTTT. It is translated as CASSTRTGSTEAFF.

The rearrangement uses TRBV29-1 and TRBJ1-2; D is unclear. The CDR3 is made up of 11 amino acids. Germline loops: CDR1 SQVTM, CDR2 ANQGSEA. The ends were cut back, 4 bases at V and 2 bases at J, with 5 bases in the middle. CDR3: CSVVENYGYTF. As DNA, the CDR3 is TGCAGCGTTGTGGAGAACTATGGCTACACCTTC.

The chain employs TRBV5-5 and TRBJ2-7, with D maybe TRBD2 (5 bases). This CDR3 has 15 amino acids. The germline CDR1 and CDR2 sequences are SGHKS and YYEKEE (reference sequence). Trimming stripped 0 bases from V and 2 bases from J, with 12 bases between. CDR3 sequence reads: CASSLVGMRAYEQYF. The CDR3 region has the DNA TGTGCCAGCAGCTTGGTCGGGATGAGGGCCTACGAGCAGTACTTC.

The rearrangement joins TRBV3-1 (or the pseudogene TRBV3-2) to TRBJ1-1; unclear D gene. The germline V gene encodes CDR1 LGHDT and CDR2 YNNKEL (reference sequence). This CDR3 is built from 13 residues. V was trimmed by 0 bases and J by 10 bases, leaving 12 bases between them. The CDR3 DNA follows: TGTGCCAGCAGCCAAGATTGGGAGTCCGGAGCTTTCTTT. It encodes CASSQDWESGAFF.

The chain uses TRBV5-5 and TRBJ2-1; 7 positions agree with TRBD1. The CDR3 covers 19 residues. Trimming at V came to 2 bases and at J to 0 bases, leaving 14 bases not matched to a gene. Germline V lookup: CDR1 SGHKS, CDR2 YYEKEE (reference sequence). The CDR3 spells CASSLFTNRGPDSYNEQFF. The CDR3 bases are TGTGCCAGCAGCTTATTCACAAACAGGGGCCCCGACTCCTACAATGAGCAGTTCTTC. Based on the CDR3 plus reference TRBV5-5 and TRBJ2-1, the full variable domain is DAGVTQSPTHLIKTRGQQVTLRCSPISGHKSVSWYQQVLGQGPQFIFQYYEKEERGRGNFPDRFSARQFPNYSSELNVNALLLGDSALYLCASSLFTNRGPDSYNEQFFGPGTRLTVL.

The CDR3 sequence: CASSSGQGYEQYF. Written as DNA, the CDR3 is TGTGCCAGCAGTTCCGGACAGGGCTACGAGCAGTACTTC. V is TRBV12-3 or TRBV12-4 and J is TRBJ2-7; TRBD1 aligns across 8 bases. Losses at the gene ends were 4 bases for V and 3 bases for J; bases not matched to a gene: 2. The CDR3 is 13 residues long.

The rearrangement joins TRBV6-4 to TRBJ1-1; no reliable D call. This CDR3 has 14 residues. The germline V and J ends were trimmed by 0 bases and 0 bases, with 5 bases remaining between them. Germline CDR1 is MRHNA and CDR2 is SNTAGT. CDR3 nucleotide sequence: TGTGCCAGCAGTGACTCGGGCATGAACACTGAAGCTTTCTTT. This sequence encodes CASSDSGMNTEAFF.

This clone was counted a single time. The chain carries TRBV6-5 and TRBJ2-7, with TRBD2 matching 9 bases. CDR1 MNHEY and CDR2 SVGAGI come from the germline V gene. CDR3 length: 15 amino acids. Trimming took 7 bases from V and 0 from J; bases not matched to a gene: 7. The CDR3 coding sequence is TGTGCCAGCATTCTAGGAGCGGGGGGCTCCTACGAGCAGTACTTC. It codes for CASILGAGGSYEQYF.

As DNA, the CDR3 is TGTGCCACCAGTGACTCCACAGGGTCTGGCTACACCTTC. This sequence encodes CATSDSTGSGYTF. The J gene is TRBJ1-2, the V gene TRBV24-1, with D tentatively TRBD1 (6 bases). CDR1 and CDR2 from the germline V gene are KGHDR and SFDVKD. The CDR3 is 13 amino acids. V dropped 4 bases and J dropped 7 bases, with 12 bases sitting between them.

This chain connects TRBV28 to TRBJ1-2, with TRBD1 as a possible D gene (5 bases). Germline CDR1 reads MDHEN; CDR2 reads SYDVKM. The germline V and J ends were trimmed by 7 bases and 1 base, with 13 bases remaining between them. This CDR3 spans 14 amino acids. As DNA, the CDR3 is TGTGCCAGCATCACAGGAGACCTTAACTATGGCTACACCTTC. This sequence encodes CASITGDLNYGYTF.

This chain links TRBV7-2 with TRBJ2-5; 7 positions agree with TRBD1. Germline CDR1 is SGHTA and CDR2 is FQGNSA. Trimming at V came to 2 bases and at J to 2 bases, leaving 5 bases not matched to a gene. This CDR3 spans 15 amino acids. This chain's CDR3 is CASSLLSRGQETQYF. The CDR3 DNA follows: TGTGCCAGCAGCTTACTTTCCAGGGGGCAAGAGACCCAGTACTTC.

This chain connects TRBV4-3 to TRBJ2-3, with 8 bases lining up with TRBD2. The germline V gene has CDR1 LGHNA and CDR2 YSLEER. The CDR3 sequence is 19 residues long. Trimming removed 0 bases from V and 4 bases from J; junction bases left unmatched: 15. CDR3 DNA sequence: TGCGCCAGCAGCCAAGATTCGGCGGTCGGGGGGGCAGGGGCAGATACGCAGTATTTT. It is translated as CASSQDSAVGGAGADTQYF.

The chain uses TRBV6-5 and TRBJ1-2, with D perhaps matching TRBD1 (6 bases). V shed 9 bases and J shed 8 bases, with 10 bases lying between them. The CDR3 extends over 10 amino acids. Germline V gives CDR1 MNHEY, CDR2 SVGAGI. The CDR3 coding sequence is TGTGCCAGTCACAGGGTCGGCTACACCTTC. Protein product: CASHRVGYTF.

The rearrangement joins TRBV19 to TRBJ1-1; 10 bases are shared with TRBD1. The V gene end was trimmed by 7 bases and the J gene end by 4 bases; junction bases not matched to a gene: 12. The CDR3 length is 16 residues. Germline V gene sequence: CDR1 LNHDA, CDR2 SQIVND (reference sequence). Here the CDR3 reads CASTPSDRGESTEAFF. For the CDR3, the DNA is TGTGCCAGTACACCCTCGGACAGGGGGGAGAGCACTGAAGCTTTCTTT.

The gene calls are TRBV4-3 and TRBJ2-1; 8 positions agree with TRBD1. Germline V gives CDR1 LGHNA, CDR2 YSLEER. The CDR3 sequence is 14 residues long. J gave up 6 bases and V 5 bases, and 6 bases lay outside the gene matches. The CDR3, as DNA: TGCGCCAGCAGCTCACAAGACAGGGGCAATGAGCAGTTCTTC. Its translation: CASSSQDRGNEQFF.

The sample holds a few counts of this clone. The rearrangement joins TRBV2 to TRBJ2-1, with 7 bases lining up with TRBD1. Germline V gene lookup returns CDR1 SNHLY and CDR2 FYNNEI. J lost 2 bases, V lost 8 bases, and 6 bases had no gene match. The CDR3 consists of 14 residues. The CDR3 is CASLGDSPYNEQFF. The CDR3 bases are TGTGCCAGCTTGGGGGACAGTCCCTACAATGAGCAGTTCTTC.

The chain uses TRBV5-4 and TRBJ1-3; tentative D call: TRBD1 (5 bases). The V gene's germline CDR1 is SGHNT and CDR2 YYREEE (reference sequence). V was pared by 5 bases and J by 2 bases, with 11 bases between. The CDR3 has 14 amino acids. In DNA form, the CDR3 reads TGTGCCAGCAGTCAAGCGGGGGCTGGAAACACCATATATTTT. Translated: CASSQAGAGNTIYF.